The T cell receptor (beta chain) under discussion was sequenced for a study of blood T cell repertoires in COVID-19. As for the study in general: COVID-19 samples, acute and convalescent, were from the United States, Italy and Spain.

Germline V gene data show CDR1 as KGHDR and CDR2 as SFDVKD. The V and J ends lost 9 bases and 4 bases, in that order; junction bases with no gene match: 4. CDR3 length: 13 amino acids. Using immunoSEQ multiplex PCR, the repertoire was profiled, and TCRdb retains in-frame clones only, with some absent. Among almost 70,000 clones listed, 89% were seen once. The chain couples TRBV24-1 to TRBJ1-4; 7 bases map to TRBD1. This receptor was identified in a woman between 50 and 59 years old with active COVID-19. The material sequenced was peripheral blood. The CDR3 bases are TGTGCCACCGAGACAGGGAATAATGAAAAACTGTTTTTT. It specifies CATETGNNEKLFF.